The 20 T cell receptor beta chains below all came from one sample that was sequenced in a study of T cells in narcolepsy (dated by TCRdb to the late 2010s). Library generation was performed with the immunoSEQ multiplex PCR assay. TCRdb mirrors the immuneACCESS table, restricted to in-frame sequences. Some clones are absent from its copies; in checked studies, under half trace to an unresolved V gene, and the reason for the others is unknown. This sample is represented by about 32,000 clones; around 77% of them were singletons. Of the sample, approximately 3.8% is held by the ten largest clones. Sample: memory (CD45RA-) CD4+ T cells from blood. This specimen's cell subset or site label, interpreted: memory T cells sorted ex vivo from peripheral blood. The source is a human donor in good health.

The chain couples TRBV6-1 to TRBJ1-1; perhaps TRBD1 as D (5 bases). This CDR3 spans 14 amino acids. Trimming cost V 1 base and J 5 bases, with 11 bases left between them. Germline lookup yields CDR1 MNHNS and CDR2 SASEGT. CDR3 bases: TGTGCCAGCAGTGAAGTCTACGGGGGTACTGAAGCTTTCTTT. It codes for CASSEVYGGTEAFF.

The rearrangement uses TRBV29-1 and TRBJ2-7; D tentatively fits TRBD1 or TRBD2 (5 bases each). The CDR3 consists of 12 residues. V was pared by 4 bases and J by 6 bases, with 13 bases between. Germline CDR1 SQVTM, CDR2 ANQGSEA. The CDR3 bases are TGCAGCGTTGGTGAGGGGTCCGGCGAGCAGTACTTC. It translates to CSVGEGSGEQYF.

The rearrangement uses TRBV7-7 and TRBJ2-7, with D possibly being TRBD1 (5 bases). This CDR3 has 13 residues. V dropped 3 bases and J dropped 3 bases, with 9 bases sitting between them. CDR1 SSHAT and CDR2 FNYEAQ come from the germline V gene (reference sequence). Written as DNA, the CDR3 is TGTGCCAGCAGCTTGGCAGGGAACTACGAGCAGTACTTC. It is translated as CASSLAGNYEQYF.

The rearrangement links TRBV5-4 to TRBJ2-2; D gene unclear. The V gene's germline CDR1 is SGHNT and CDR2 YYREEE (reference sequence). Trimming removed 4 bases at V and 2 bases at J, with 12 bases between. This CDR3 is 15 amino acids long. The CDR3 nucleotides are TGTGCCAGCAGCCAACGGACCCTTAACACCGGGGAGCTGTTTTTT. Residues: CASSQRTLNTGELFF.

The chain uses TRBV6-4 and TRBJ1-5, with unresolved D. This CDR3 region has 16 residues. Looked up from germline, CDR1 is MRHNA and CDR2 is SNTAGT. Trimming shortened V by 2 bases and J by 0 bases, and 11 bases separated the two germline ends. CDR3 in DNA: TGTGCCAGCAGTGACCCGGGAGTCTATAGCAATCAGCCCCAGCATTTT. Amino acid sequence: CASSDPGVYSNQPQHF.

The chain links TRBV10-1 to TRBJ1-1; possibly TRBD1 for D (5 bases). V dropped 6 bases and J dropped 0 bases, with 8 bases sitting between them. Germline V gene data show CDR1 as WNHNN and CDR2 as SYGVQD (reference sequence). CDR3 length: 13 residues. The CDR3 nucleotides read TGCGCCAGCAGGGGACTCATGAACACTGAAGCTTTCTTT. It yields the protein CASRGLMNTEAFF.

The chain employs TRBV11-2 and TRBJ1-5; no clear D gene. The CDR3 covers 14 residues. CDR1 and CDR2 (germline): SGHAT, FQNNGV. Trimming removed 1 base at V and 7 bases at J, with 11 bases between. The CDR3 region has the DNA TGTGCCAGCAGCTTAGCTGGGGAAGTACAGCCCCAGCATTTT. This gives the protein CASSLAGEVQPQHF.

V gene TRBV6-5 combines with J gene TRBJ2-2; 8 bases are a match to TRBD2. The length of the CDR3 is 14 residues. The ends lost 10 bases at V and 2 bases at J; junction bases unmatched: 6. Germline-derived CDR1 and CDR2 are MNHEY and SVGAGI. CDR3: CATLGRANTGELFF. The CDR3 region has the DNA TGTGCCACACTCGGGAGGGCCAACACCGGGGAGCTGTTTTTT.

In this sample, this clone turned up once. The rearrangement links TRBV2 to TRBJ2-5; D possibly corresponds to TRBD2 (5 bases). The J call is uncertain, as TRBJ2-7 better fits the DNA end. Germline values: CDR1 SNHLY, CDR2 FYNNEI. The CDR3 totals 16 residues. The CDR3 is CASSESGSAFGGEQYF. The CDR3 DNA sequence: TGTGCCAGCAGTGAATCGGGTAGCGCGTTTGGAGGCGAGCAGTACTTC.

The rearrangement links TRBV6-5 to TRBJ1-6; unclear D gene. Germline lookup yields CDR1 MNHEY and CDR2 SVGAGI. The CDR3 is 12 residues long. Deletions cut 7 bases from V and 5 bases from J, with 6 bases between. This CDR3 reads CASKSNNSPLHF. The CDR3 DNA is TGTGCCAGCAAGTCAAATAATTCACCCCTCCACTTT.

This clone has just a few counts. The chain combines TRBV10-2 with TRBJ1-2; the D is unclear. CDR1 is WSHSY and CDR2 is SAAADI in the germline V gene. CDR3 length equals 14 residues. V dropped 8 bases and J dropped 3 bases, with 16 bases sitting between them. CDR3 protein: CASGELKRDYGYTF. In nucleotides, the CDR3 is TGCGCCAGCGGGGAGCTAAAGCGGGACTATGGCTACACCTTC.

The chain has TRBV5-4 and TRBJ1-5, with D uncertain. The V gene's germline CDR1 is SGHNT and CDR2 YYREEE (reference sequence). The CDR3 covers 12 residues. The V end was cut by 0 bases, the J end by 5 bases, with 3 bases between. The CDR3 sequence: CASSLGDQPQHF. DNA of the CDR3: TGTGCCAGCAGCTTGGGGGATCAGCCCCAGCATTTT.

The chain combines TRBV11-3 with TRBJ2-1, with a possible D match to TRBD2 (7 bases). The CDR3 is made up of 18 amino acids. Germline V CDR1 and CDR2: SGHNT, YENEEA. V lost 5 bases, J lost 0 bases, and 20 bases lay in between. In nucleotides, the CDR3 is TGTGCCAGCAGCCTACGCAGGGGCGGGAGAAGCTCCTACAATGAGCAGTTCTTC. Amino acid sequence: CASSLRRGGRSSYNEQFF.

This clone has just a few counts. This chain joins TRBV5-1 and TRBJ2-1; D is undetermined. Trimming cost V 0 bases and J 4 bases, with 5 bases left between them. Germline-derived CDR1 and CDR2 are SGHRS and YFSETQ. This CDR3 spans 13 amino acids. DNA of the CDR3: TGCGCCAGCAGCTTGGTCGGGTACAATGAGCAGTTCTTC. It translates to CASSLVGYNEQFF.

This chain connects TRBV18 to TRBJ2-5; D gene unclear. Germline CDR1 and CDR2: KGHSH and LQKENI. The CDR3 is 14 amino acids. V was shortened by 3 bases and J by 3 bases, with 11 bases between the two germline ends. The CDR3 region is CASSPRAGEETQYF. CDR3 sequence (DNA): TGTGCCAGCTCACCTAGGGCAGGCGAAGAGACCCAGTACTTC.

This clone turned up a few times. In nucleotides, the CDR3 is TGTGCCAGCAGCTTACGGGTCGGGAGGGCCTCGGGTGATGAGCAGTTCTTC. Translating it yields CASSLRVGRASGDEQFF. The chain uses TRBV13 and TRBJ2-1; TRBD2 agrees at 8 bases. This CDR3 comprises 17 residues. Germline CDR1 and CDR2: PRHDT and FYEKMQ (reference sequence). Trimming at V came to 2 bases and at J to 8 bases, leaving 14 bases not matched to a gene.

The CDR3 reads CASGALSYEQYF. CDR3 DNA: TGTGCCAGCGGAGCGTTATCCTACGAGCAGTACTTC. The chain employs TRBV2 and TRBJ2-7; D call uncertain. Germline values: CDR1 SNHLY, CDR2 FYNNEI. Trimming took 8 bases from V and 1 from J, leaving 9 bases between them. This CDR3 comprises 12 residues.

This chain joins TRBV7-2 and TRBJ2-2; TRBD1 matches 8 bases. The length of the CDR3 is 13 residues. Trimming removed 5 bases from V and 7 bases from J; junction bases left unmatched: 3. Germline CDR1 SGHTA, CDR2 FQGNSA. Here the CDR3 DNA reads TGTGCCAGCAGCAACAGGGGGGTCGGGGAGCTGTTTTTT. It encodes CASSNRGVGELFF.

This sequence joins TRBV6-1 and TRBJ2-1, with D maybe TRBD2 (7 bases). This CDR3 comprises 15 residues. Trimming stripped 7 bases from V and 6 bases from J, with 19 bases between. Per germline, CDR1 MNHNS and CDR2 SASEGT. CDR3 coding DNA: TGTGCCAGCACGACGACCAAAGGGGGGGGCAATGAGCAGTTCTTC. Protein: CASTTTKGGGNEQFF.

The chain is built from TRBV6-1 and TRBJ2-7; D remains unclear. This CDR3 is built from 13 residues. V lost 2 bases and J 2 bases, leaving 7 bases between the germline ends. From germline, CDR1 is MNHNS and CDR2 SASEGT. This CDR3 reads CASSERQTYEQYF. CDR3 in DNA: TGTGCCAGCAGTGAAAGGCAGACCTACGAGCAGTACTTC.